This is a list of T cell receptor beta chains from one sample in a study of cytomegalovirus exposure and HLA in healthy donors. Clones were read by immunoSEQ multiplex PCR, and TCRdb kept only the in-frame ones, dropping some. Here the sample spans 150,000 to 200,000 clones, around 83% being singletons. The sample was PBMCs. The receptor set was obtained from a man between 50 and 59 years old in good health and CMV-seronegative. Both conserved end residues are part of each CDR3.

J | V | CDR3
TRBJ2-4 | TRBV18 | CASSPPMGGKNIQYF
TRBJ2-1 | TRBV5-6 | CASKILAGAGNEQFF
TRBJ2-1 | TRBV7-6 | CASSLVSGGHNEQFF
TRBJ2-1 | TRBV19 | CASSRSSGSSNEQFF
TRBJ2-7 | TRBV2 | CASSDHGGLGDEQYF
TRBJ1-2 | TRBV7-9 | CASSLGTAQGGYTF
TRBJ1-2 | TRBV14 | CASSQQNYGYTF
TRBJ1-3 | TRBV6-1 | CASREGERVGGNTIYF
TRBJ2-3 | TRBV7-6 | CASSLPGSTDTQYF
TRBJ1-5 | TRBV2 | CASKGGSNQPQHF
TRBJ2-1 | TRBV15 | CATSSWTGADNEQFF
TRBJ2-7 | TRBV9 | CASSVGLGQGAYEQYF
TRBJ1-4 | TRBV28 | CASTTPGQGAEFLSTNEKLFF
TRBJ2-3 | TRBV7-9 | CASLGGGHRTDTQYF
TRBJ2-3 | TRBV19 | CAAREGRGTQYF
TRBJ2-7 | TRBV7-2 | CASSPGLTSYEQYF
TRBJ2-1 | TRBV4-1 | CASRQLLAGGPRDNEQFF
TRBJ2-5 | TRBV19 | CASSRGRGFETQYF
TRBJ2-5 | TRBV4-2 | CASSPRTGSGGQETQYF
TRBJ2-1 | TRBV6-5 | CASSPTGSSYNEQFF
TRBJ2-1 | TRBV7-6 | CASSQTSGASYNEQFF
TRBJ2-2 | TRBV5-1 | CASSLDRHTGELFF
TRBJ2-7 | TRBV5-1 | CASSFGSAGEQYF
TRBJ2-3 | TRBV7-9 | CASSFITSGLDTQYF
TRBJ2-2 | TRBV7-6 | CASSVVDTGELFF
TRBJ2-1 | TRBV2 | CASLLAGGEQFF
TRBJ2-3 | TRBV19 | CASSHVGLQGGDTQYF
TRBJ2-7 | TRBV6-6 | CASSSMPYEQYF
TRBJ2-1 | TRBV7-2 | CASSFFRGNGNEQFF
TRBJ1-2 | TRBV7-2 | CASSVRDRAITNYGYTF
TRBJ2-1 | TRBV6-4 | CASSELAGYNEQFF
TRBJ2-3 | TRBV11-2 | CASSLAADTQYF
TRBJ2-2 | TRBV6-6 | CASSRAASGGTGELFF
TRBJ1-5 | TRBV18 | CASSLGQDQPQHF
TRBJ2-1 | TRBV5-1 | CASSLVSGRIGEQFF
TRBJ1-2 | TRBV4-2 | CASSQALRYGYTF
TRBJ2-3 | TRBV6-6 | CASSKLEPGTDTQYF
TRBJ2-2 | TRBV29-1 | CSVGQNTGELFF
TRBJ2-5 | TRBV19 | CASSPGLAGPRTQYF
TRBJ1-6 | TRBV11-2 | CASSVKGESPLHF
TRBJ1-2 | TRBV6-5 | CASSPSGESYGYTF
TRBJ2-1 | TRBV9 | CASSVERGANNEQFF
TRBJ1-2 | TRBV2 | CASSIQGRGYGYTF
TRBJ1-1 | TRBV29-1 | CSVAQGGMNTEAFF
TRBJ2-3 | TRBV6-5 | CASSFSGTDTQYF
TRBJ2-4 | TRBV7-9 | CASSLTEAKNIQYF
TRBJ2-1 | TRBV14 | CASSQEGVAYNEQFF
TRBJ2-7 | TRBV6-6 | CASSSLTGGSYEQYF
TRBJ2-3 | TRBV6-5 | CASSRTDTQYF
TRBJ2-3 | TRBV7-9 | CASRTSGSSDTQYF
TRBJ2-7 | TRBV5-6 | CASSSSGGAYEQYF
TRBJ1-5 | TRBV4-1 | CASSQGESAVAYQPQHF
TRBJ1-6 | TRBV4-1 | CASSQDPGTGSWSYNSPLHF